This record covers a single T cell receptor beta chain. Its antigen is currently unknown. The data were obtained in a study of vaccination effects on CD4 cells after COVID-19. Sequencing was preceded by expansion of antigen-specific CD4+ T cells with viral peptide pools in the ViraFEST assay. Cells that had been cultured for about 10 days were the source of isolated CD4+ T cells. None of these healthy vaccinees had been infected with SARS-CoV-2 before vaccination. It was with approximately 10 IU/ml IL-2 and approximately 10 ug/ml peptides that some 2 million PBMC per well were cultured. Cells had half their medium changed to IL-2 medium on days 3 and 7. Trimming cost V 2 bases and J 5 bases; bases outside gene matches: 2. The CDR3 extends over 13 amino acids. CDR1 and CDR2 from the germline V gene are SGHTA and FQGTGA. TCRdb's table, derived via immunoSEQ multiplex PCR, lists solely in-frame clones and lacks some. The profile shows about 21,000 clones, 60% to 75% of them singletons.

The TCR comes from a human donor who received a COVID-19 vaccine. The chain has TRBV7-3 and TRBJ1-2, with 7 bases matching TRBD1. This sample comprised CD4+ T cells from PBMCs cultured with HCoV-NL63 spike peptides, obtained before COVID-19 vaccination. In DNA form, the CDR3 reads TGTGCCAGCAGCTTAGACAGGGATTATGGCTACACCTTC. Its protein is CASSLDRDYGYTF.